The TCR beta chain under discussion was sequenced for a study of blood T cell repertoires in COVID-19. V gave up 0 bases and J gave up 6 bases; unmatched junction bases: 5. Germline assignment: CDR1 SGHNT and CDR2 YYREEE (reference sequence). The CDR3 has 16 amino acids. Sequenced by immunoSEQ multiplex PCR; TCRdb stores in-frame clones only, minus some. The sample has fewer than 150,000 clones; 80% to 85% are singletons. Individuals aged roughly 18 to 95 years were recruited from roughly 23 US areas. Cohorts were based on clinical histories the participants reported. This TCR was recovered from a man in his thirties or forties who had recovered from COVID-19. V gene TRBV5-4 combines with J gene TRBJ2-1; 11 nucleotides align to TRBD2. Source material: PBMCs or T cells enriched from blood (not recorded which). The CDR3 region is CASSLAVAGGTNEQFF. CDR3 nucleotides: TGTGCCAGCAGCTTGGCCGTAGCGGGAGGGACCAATGAGCAGTTCTTC.